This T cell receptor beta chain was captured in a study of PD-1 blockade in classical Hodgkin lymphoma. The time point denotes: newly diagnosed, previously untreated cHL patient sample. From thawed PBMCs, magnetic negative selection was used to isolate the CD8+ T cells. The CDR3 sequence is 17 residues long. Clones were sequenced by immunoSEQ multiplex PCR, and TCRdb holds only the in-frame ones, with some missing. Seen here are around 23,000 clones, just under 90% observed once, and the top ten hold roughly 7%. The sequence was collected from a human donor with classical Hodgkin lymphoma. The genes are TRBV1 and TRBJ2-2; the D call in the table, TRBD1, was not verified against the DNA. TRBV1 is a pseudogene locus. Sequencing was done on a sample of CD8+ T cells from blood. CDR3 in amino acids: CTSPGTDEHRGLNELFF. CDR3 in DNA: TGCACCAGCCCCGGGACAGACGAACACCGGGGCCTCAATGAGCTGTTTTTT.